The 9 T cell receptor beta chains listed next were all sequenced from one sample in a study of blood T cell repertoires in COVID-19 (dated by TCRdb to 2020 to 2021). The library was built by means of the immunoSEQ multiplex PCR assay. TCRdb's version of the immuneACCESS table is confined to in-frame rearrangements and falls short of the full clone set. An unresolved V gene accounts for under half of the shortfall where checked; the remainder is of unknown origin. This sample holds around 60,000 clones; 72% were observed only once. Roughly 5% of the sample belongs to the ten largest clones. The sequencing sample was made of peripheral blood. The receptors derive from a woman aged 70-85 years with COVID-19, enrolled during active disease.

This chain uses TRBV5-4 with TRBJ1-2, with D perhaps TRBD1 (5 bases). Germline assignment: CDR1 SGHNT and CDR2 YYREEE (reference sequence). V lost 4 bases and J lost 2, with 12 bases in between. The CDR3 consists of 14 residues. CDR3 in amino acids: CASSQDGGNYGYTF. CDR3 DNA sequence: TGTGCCAGCAGCCAGGACGGGGGGAACTATGGCTACACCTTC.

The CDR3 region is CASSEARRNTPLHF. CDR3 DNA sequence: TGTGCCAGCAGTGAAGCGCGCAGGAATACTCCCCTCCACTTT. V usage is TRBV6-1 and J usage is TRBJ1-6; D uncertain. Germline V gene data show CDR1 as MNHNS and CDR2 as SASEGT. CDR3 size: 14 residues. V was clipped by 0 bases and J by 13 bases, with 13 bases between them.

The rearrangement uses TRBV12-3 or TRBV12-4 and TRBJ2-1, with D tentatively TRBD2 (5 bases). The CDR3 consists of 12 residues. Trimming cost V 8 bases and J 7 bases, with 12 bases left between them. CDR3 bases: TGTGCCAGCCGGACTTTGGGGAATGAGCAGTTCTTC. Translating it yields CASRTLGNEQFF.

The chain recombines TRBV3-1 (or the pseudogene TRBV3-2) with TRBJ2-3, with 11 nucleotides matching TRBD2. Unmatched junction bases numbered 7, after V lost 1 base and J lost 4 bases. This CDR3 comprises 17 residues. Germline V CDR1 and CDR2: LGHDT, YNNKEL (reference sequence). CDR3 loop: CASSQGVAGGMADTQYF. CDR3 DNA sequence: TGTGCCAGCAGCCAAGGGGTAGCGGGGGGGATGGCAGATACGCAGTATTTT.

The CDR3 sequence is CSARRGYEQYV. DNA of the CDR3: TGCAGTGCTCGAAGGGGGTACGAGCAGTACGTC. The chain recombines TRBV20-1 with TRBJ2-7; TRBD1 might be the D (6 bases). CDR3 length: 11 amino acids. Trimming cost V 5 bases and J 4 bases, with 9 bases left between them. Germline V gene sequence: CDR1 DFQATT, CDR2 SNEGSKA (reference sequence).

The chain joins TRBV7-3 to TRBJ1-1, with no clear D. Germline V gives CDR1 SGHTA, CDR2 FQGTGA. CDR3 length equals 15 residues. Trimming removed 5 bases at V and 3 bases at J, with 16 bases between. The CDR3 DNA reads as TGTGCCAGCAGCCCCCGGAGGGCCACGTACACTGAAGCTTTCTTT. It codes for CASSPRRATYTEAFF.

The genes are TRBV5-1 and TRBJ1-1, with TRBD1 matching over 8 bases. V was clipped by 4 bases and J by 3 bases; unmatched bases: 5. Germline V gene sequence: CDR1 SGHRS, CDR2 YFSETQ. The CDR3 is made up of 14 amino acids. The CDR3 region is CASSLTGGYTEAFF. CDR3 coding DNA: TGCGCCAGCAGCCTCACAGGGGGATACACTGAAGCTTTCTTT.

The chain combines TRBV7-3 with TRBJ2-3, with TRBD2 as a possible D gene (6 bases). The CDR3 extends over 14 amino acids. The V gene's germline CDR1 is SGHTA and CDR2 FQGTGA. Trimming removed 5 bases from V and 1 base from J, with 10 bases in between. CDR3 amino acids: CASSRASGTDTQYF. Here the CDR3 DNA reads TGTGCCAGCAGCAGAGCTAGCGGCACAGATACGCAGTATTTT.

The rearrangement links TRBV2 to TRBJ1-5; D is uncertain. Per the germline V gene, CDR1 is SNHLY and CDR2 is FYNNEI. Trimming removed 3 bases at V and 5 bases at J, with 8 bases between. The CDR3 loop spans 13 amino acids. The CDR3 spells CASSDWRDQPQHF. The DNA of the CDR3 is TGTGCCAGCAGTGACTGGCGGGATCAGCCCCAGCATTTT.